This passage covers 25 T cell receptor beta chains from one sample sequenced in a study of blood T cell repertoires in COVID-19. Measured with immunoSEQ multiplex PCR; TCRdb has only the in-frame clones, and not every one. The data hold around 180,000 clones, with 86% observed a single time. Sequencing input: peripheral blood. These receptors were obtained from a young woman with active or convalescent COVID-19.

This sequence joins TRBV7-9 and TRBJ2-1, with 7 bases fitting TRBD2. V was clipped by 3 bases and J by 4 bases; unmatched bases: 9. CDR3 length: 16 residues. Germline lookup yields CDR1 SEHNR and CDR2 FQNEAQ (reference sequence). CDR3 protein: CASSFVTSELYNEQFF. In nucleotides, the CDR3 is TGTGCCAGCAGCTTCGTTACTAGCGAGCTATACAATGAGCAGTTCTTC.

The J gene is TRBJ2-7, the V gene TRBV27; the D gene is possibly TRBD2 (6 bases). V shed 6 bases and J shed 3 bases, with 18 bases lying between them. In germline, CDR1 is MNHEY, CDR2 SMNVEV (reference sequence). CDR3 length: 15 residues. The CDR3 region has the DNA TGTGCCAGCAGCACCGGGACTCCTCCTCTCTACGAGCAGTACTTC. Its protein is CASSTGTPPLYEQYF.

The chain employs TRBV7-9 and TRBJ2-1; 15 bases agree with TRBD2. The CDR3 is made up of 16 amino acids. The germline V gene has CDR1 SEHNR and CDR2 FQNEAQ (reference sequence). The J segment lost 9 bases and the V segment lost 6 bases, leaving 9 bases of the junction unmatched. DNA for the CDR3: TGTGCCAGCAGGGACGGACTAGCGGGGGGGCACAGTGAGCAGTTCTTC. Its protein product is CASRDGLAGGHSEQFF.

V usage is TRBV5-4 and J usage is TRBJ2-3; the D gene is possibly TRBD1 (6 bases). V was cut by 1 base and J by 0 bases, with 15 bases left in between. Germline CDR1 SGHNT, CDR2 YYREEE (reference sequence). CDR3 length equals 17 residues. The CDR3 loop is CASSLYLGGPSTDTQYF. The CDR3 region has the DNA TGTGCCAGCAGCTTGTACCTAGGGGGACCTAGCACAGATACGCAGTATTTT.

The rearrangement joins TRBV5-1 to TRBJ1-2; 11 nucleotides agree with TRBD1. This CDR3 is built from 14 residues. The V gene end was trimmed by 3 bases and the J gene end by 6 bases; junction bases not matched to a gene: 4. Germline CDR1 SGHRS, CDR2 YFSETQ. This chain's CDR3 is CASSSDRGRDGYTF. Here the CDR3 DNA reads TGCGCCAGCAGCTCGGACAGGGGGCGAGATGGCTACACCTTC.

This clone was seen more than once but under ten times. The CDR3 coding sequence is TGTGCCACCAGGCCGCCTGGGAGTGTGGACACTGAAGCTTTCTTT. Its translation: CATRPPGSVDTEAFF. The chain combines TRBV15 with TRBJ1-1; D ambiguous. The CDR3 is 15 residues long. The germline gives CDR1 LNHNV, CDR2 YYDKDF (reference sequence). The V and J ends lost 6 bases and 3 bases respectively, with 17 bases between them. Supplemented by reference TRBV15 and TRBJ1-1, the full variable domain reads DAMVIQNPRYQVTQFGKPVTLSCSQTLNHNVMYWYQQKSSQAPKLLFHYYDKDFNNEADTPDNFQSRRPNTSFCFLDIRSPGLGDTAMYLCATRPPGSVDTEAFFGQGTRLTVV.

As regards this clone: Other DNA sequences in this specimen translate into the identical CDR3. The genes are TRBV19 and TRBJ2-7, with 12 nucleotides matching TRBD1. V was pared by 7 bases and J by 6 bases, with 10 bases of the junction left unmatched. There are 15 residues in the CDR3. CDR1 and CDR2 from the germline V gene are LNHDA and SQIVND (reference sequence). This CDR3 reads CASKGTGGIKGEQYF. The CDR3 DNA reads as TGTGCCAGTAAGGGGACAGGGGGCATTAAGGGCGAGCAGTACTTC.

The chain couples TRBV11-3 to TRBJ1-2; TRBD1 might be the D (6 bases). The germline CDR1 and CDR2 sequences are SGHNT and YENEEA. The CDR3 extends over 16 amino acids. V was trimmed by 2 bases and J by 8 bases, leaving 21 bases between them. CDR3 DNA sequence: TGTGCCAGCAGCTTACAGGACGACAGGACGTTCGGGGGCTACACCTTC. Translating gives CASSLQDDRTFGGYTF.

This sequence joins TRBV7-9 and TRBJ2-7, with 9 bases identical to TRBD1. V was clipped by 2 bases and J by 4 bases; unmatched bases: 12. The germline V gene encodes CDR1 SEHNR and CDR2 FQNEAQ (reference sequence). The CDR3 runs to 17 residues. This CDR3 is CASSLQASWDRAYEQYF. In nucleotides, the CDR3 is TGTGCCAGCAGCTTACAGGCATCATGGGACAGGGCTTACGAGCAGTACTTC.

This sequence joins TRBV5-1 and TRBJ2-3; D may be TRBD2 (7 bases). CDR3 size: 15 residues. Per the germline V gene, CDR1 is SGHRS and CDR2 is YFSETQ. The V end was cut by 4 bases, the J end by 0 bases, with 12 bases between. The CDR3 protein is CASSPEGGSTDTQYF. CDR3 sequence (DNA): TGCGCCAGCAGCCCAGAGGGGGGGAGCACAGATACGCAGTATTTT.

This clone was seen only a few times. The V call is TRBV2, the J call TRBJ2-7; TRBD2 matches 8 bases. The CDR3 is 13 amino acids. Unmatched junction bases numbered 7, after V lost 6 bases and J lost 6 bases. CDR1 and CDR2 from the germline V gene are SNHLY and FYNNEI. The CDR3 loop is CASRKAGVREQYF. Here the CDR3 DNA reads TGTGCCAGCAGGAAAGCGGGAGTACGCGAGCAGTACTTC.

The rearrangement links TRBV28 to TRBJ2-2; 9 positions agree with TRBD2. With 2 bases clipped from V and 4 bases from J, the junction kept 5 bases outside the gene matches. Germline CDR1 MDHEN, CDR2 SYDVKM. The CDR3 covers 16 residues. The DNA of the CDR3 is TGTGCCAGCAGTTTACGCGGGAGGGCGGGCACCGGGGAGCTGTTTTTT. It is translated as CASSLRGRAGTGELFF. The full variable domain, completed using reference TRBV28 and TRBJ2-2, is DVKVTQSSRYLVKRTGEKVFLECVQDMDHENMFWYRQDPGLGLRLIYFSYDVKMKEKGDIPEGYSVSREKKERFSLILESASTNQTSMYLCASSLRGRAGTGELFFGEGSRLTVL.

The chain recombines TRBV4-1 with TRBJ2-5; tentatively, D is TRBD1 (6 bases). The germline gives CDR1 MGHRA, CDR2 YSYEKL. The CDR3 is 15 amino acids. V lost 0 bases to trimming and J lost 5 bases, with 13 bases between them. In DNA form, the CDR3 reads TGCGCCAGCAGCCAAGACTTCAGGGGCAGGGAGACCCAGTACTTC. Its translation is CASSQDFRGRETQYF.

V usage is TRBV2 and J usage is TRBJ1-5, with 7 bases that match TRBD1. From germline, CDR1 is SNHLY and CDR2 FYNNEI. V gave up 6 bases and J gave up 4 bases; unmatched junction bases: 6. The CDR3 covers 14 residues. In DNA form, the CDR3 reads TGTGCCAGCAGAGACGACAGGGCAAATCAGCCCCAGCATTTT. This translates into CASRDDRANQPQHF.

The chain is built from TRBV19 and TRBJ1-5, with 9 bases matching TRBD1. V shed 3 bases, J shed 7 bases, and the junction held 4 bases outside the gene matches. The CDR3 has 14 amino acids. Germline V CDR1 and CDR2: LNHDA, SQIVND (reference sequence). The CDR3 here is CASSITGGQQPQHF. The CDR3 DNA sequence: TGTGCCAGTAGTATTACAGGGGGCCAGCAGCCCCAGCATTTT.

The chain carries TRBV24-1 and TRBJ1-2, with a weak D call TRBD1 (5 bases). Trimming shortened V by 4 bases and J by 2 bases, and 7 bases separated the two germline ends. Germline loops: CDR1 KGHDR, CDR2 SFDVKD. The CDR3 covers 13 residues. The CDR3 spells CATSDDSNYGYTF. For the CDR3, the DNA is TGTGCCACCAGTGACGACAGCAACTATGGCTACACCTTC.

This clone was counted only a few times. The chain links TRBV7-9 to TRBJ1-6; tentatively, D is TRBD1 (6 bases). With 5 bases removed from V and 8 bases from J, the gap between germline ends came to 7 bases. The CDR3 has 12 amino acids. Germline V lookup: CDR1 SEHNR, CDR2 FQNEAQ (reference sequence). Written as DNA, the CDR3 is TGTGCCAGCAGCACAGGGTATTCACCCCTCCACTTT. Protein: CASSTGYSPLHF.

The chain employs TRBV27 and TRBJ2-1; TRBD1 aligns across 7 bases. Trimming cost V 4 bases and J 9 bases; bases outside gene matches: 3. Germline V gives CDR1 MNHEY, CDR2 SMNVEV (reference sequence). CDR3 size: 12 residues. Here the CDR3 DNA reads TGTGCCAGCAGTTCACAGGGGAGTGAGCAGTTCTTC. Residues: CASSSQGSEQFF.

The rearrangement joins TRBV6-5 to TRBJ1-1; no firm D call. The CDR3 sequence is 13 residues long. V dropped 6 bases and J dropped 0 bases, with 8 bases sitting between them. Germline CDR1 and CDR2: MNHEY and SVGAGI. CDR3 DNA sequence: TGTGCCAGCAGGAAGGCGGTGAACACTGAAGCTTTCTTT. Amino acids: CASRKAVNTEAFF.

The J gene is TRBJ2-2, the V gene TRBV5-4; tentatively, D is TRBD1 (6 bases). The CDR3 loop spans 15 amino acids. Germline CDR1 is SGHNT and CDR2 is YYREEE (reference sequence). Trimming took 6 bases from V and 5 from J, leaving 17 bases between them. The CDR3 DNA is TGTGCCAGCACTCATTGGGCAGGGGAAACCGGGGAGCTGTTTTTT. Protein sequence: CASTHWAGETGELFF.

This clone was counted a single time. This chain uses TRBV5-4 with TRBJ1-6; the D gene is possibly TRBD1 (5 bases). Germline V gives CDR1 SGHNT, CDR2 YYREEE (reference sequence). The CDR3 has 13 amino acids. The CDR3, as DNA: TGTGCAACCAGGGTCTCCTATAATTCACCCCTCCACTTT. Its translation is CATRVSYNSPLHF.

This rearrangement joins TRBV7-8 to TRBJ1-2, with a tentative D call TRBD1 (5 bases). The CDR3 extends over 15 amino acids. CDR1 and CDR2 (germline): SGHVS, FQNEAQ. The V gene lost 2 bases and the J gene lost 3 bases, with 13 bases spanning the gap. For the CDR3, the DNA is TGTGCCAGCAGCTTAAACCAGGGCGAGGACTATGGCTACACCTTC. Protein product: CASSLNQGEDYGYTF.

This chain connects TRBV10-1 to TRBJ1-3; D is perhaps TRBD1 (6 bases). Per the germline V gene, CDR1 is WNHNN and CDR2 is SYGVQD (reference sequence). CDR3 length: 15 amino acids. The germline V and J ends were trimmed by 0 bases and 1 base, with 7 bases remaining between them. Here the CDR3 reads CASSESGTSGNTIYF. DNA for the CDR3: TGCGCCAGCAGTGAGTCGGGGACATCTGGAAACACCATATATTTT.

This clone showed up just a few times. V is TRBV4-1 and J is TRBJ2-1; D may be TRBD2 (6 bases). Trimming cost V 1 base and J 9 bases, with 10 bases left between them. This CDR3 has 13 amino acids. From germline, CDR1 is MGHRA and CDR2 YSYEKL. In DNA form, the CDR3 reads TGCGCCAGCAGCCAAGGGAGGGGCGGTGAGCAGTTCTTC. It yields the protein CASSQGRGGEQFF.

The chain is built from TRBV5-1 and TRBJ1-4; 7 bases map to TRBD1. The CDR3 loop spans 15 amino acids. CDR1 is SGHRS, CDR2 YFSETQ, per germline. The V and J ends lost 0 bases and 8 bases, in that order; junction bases with no gene match: 7. The CDR3 spells CASSLEGGYGEKLFF. For the CDR3, the DNA is TGCGCCAGCAGCTTGGAAGGGGGCTATGGAGAAAAACTGTTTTTT.